This T cell receptor (beta chain) was retrieved from a study of HIV-infected children after antiretroviral therapy interruption. This clonotype was counted at least ten times. From germline, CDR1 is SNHLY and CDR2 FYNNEI. The V end was cut by 6 bases, the J end by 7 bases, with 12 bases between. The length of the CDR3 is 12 residues. Unique molecular identifiers were included in an RNA-based 3' RACE TCR library. In TCRdb, the 3' RACE reads were re-called with MiXCR into one record per CDR3 protein. The sample lists some 51,000 distinct CDR3 sequences; 4.3% were seen once. As for treatment: PENTA 11 planned treatment interruption arm or continuous ART arm. At least 24 weeks of at least three-drug ART, in children 2 to 15 years.

The sequence was obtained from a pool of human donors with HIV. The rearrangement uses TRBV2 and TRBJ1-2; no clear D gene. The sample in question was CD45RA+ CD4+ T cells from PBMCs, pooled from several time points, obtained from a donor given antiretroviral therapy, either interrupted or continuous. Subset noted: naive CD4+ CD45RA+ CD45RO- T cells. In DNA, the CDR3 is TGTGCCAGCAGCCGGAGAAACACTGGCTACACCTTC. Protein product: CASSRRNTGYTF.